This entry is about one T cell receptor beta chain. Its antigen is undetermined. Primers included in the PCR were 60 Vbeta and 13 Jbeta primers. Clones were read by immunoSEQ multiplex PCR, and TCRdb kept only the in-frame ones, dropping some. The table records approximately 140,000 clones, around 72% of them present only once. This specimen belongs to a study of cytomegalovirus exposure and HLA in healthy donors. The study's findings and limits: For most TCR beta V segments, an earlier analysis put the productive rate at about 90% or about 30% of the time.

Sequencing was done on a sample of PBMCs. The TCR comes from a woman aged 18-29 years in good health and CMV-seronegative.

CDR3 residues: CADRHRGETEAFF. The CDR3 DNA follows: TGCGCCGATCGACACCGGGGGGAGACTGAAGCTTTCTTT. The chain carries TRBV10-1 and TRBJ1-1; TRBD1 is a possible D gene (5 bases). The CDR3 is made up of 13 amino acids. The V end lost 11 bases, the J end lost 5 bases, and 18 bases lay between the germline ends. Germline V gene lookup returns CDR1 WNHNN and CDR2 SYGVQD (reference sequence).